Listed below are T cell receptor beta chains from one sample, sequenced in a study of shared clonotypes between healthy human individuals. Assay used: immunoSEQ multiplex PCR; TCRdb lists only in-frame clones, some missing. This sample has hundreds of thousands of clones, with roughly 98% found just once. The sequenced sample was naive CD8+ T cells sorted from blood. Every receptor here comes from a man aged 30-40 years in good health. Both conserved end residues are part of each CDR3. The order of the fields is clone size, V gene, J gene, D gene, CDR3 protein, CDR3 DNA. A D gene is named only where the DNA matches it firmly. Clone size is given for some rows only: seen once, a few or many times, or a class if the clone is expanded.

>-|TRBV7-9|TRBJ1-1|-
CASSSGVTEAFF
TGTGCCAGCAGCTCCGGGGTTACTGAAGCTTTCTTT
>-|TRBV19|TRBJ2-7|TRBD1
CASSPGTGGEQYF
TGTGCCAGTAGTCCCGGGACAGGGGGCGAGCAGTACTTC
>-|TRBV29-1|TRBJ2-1|TRBD2
CSVGPLAGVYNEQFF
TGCAGCGTTGGCCCATTGGCGGGAGTTTACAATGAGCAGTTCTTC
>-|TRBV15|TRBJ2-1|TRBD2
CATSGPAGGLDNEQFF
TGTGCCACCAGCGGCCCTGCGGGAGGACTTGACAATGAGCAGTTCTTC
>-|TRBV13|TRBJ2-6|TRBD2
CASSFSAGISGANVLTF
TGTGCCAGCAGCTTTTCAGCGGGAATCTCTGGGGCCAACGTCCTGACTTTC
>-|TRBV29-1|TRBJ2-1|-
CSGLKAGYNEQFF
TGCAGCGGCCTAAAGGCAGGGTACAATGAGCAGTTCTTC
>-|TRBV4-3|TRBJ2-3|TRBD2
CASSQVAGSSTDTQYF
TGCGCCAGCAGCCAAGTAGCGGGATCTAGCACAGATACGCAGTATTTT
>-|TRBV7-6|TRBJ2-1|-
CASSVRGHSGADEQFF
TGTGCCAGCAGCGTAAGGGGACACTCGGGGGCTGATGAGCAGTTCTTC
>-|TRBV4-1|TRBJ2-7|TRBD2
CASSRLAGVSSYEQYF
TGCGCCAGCAGTCGGCTAGCGGGTGTCTCGTCCTACGAGCAGTACTTC
>-|TRBV18|TRBJ2-4|TRBD1
CASSPDRETKNIQYF
TGTGCCAGCTCACCGGACAGGGAGACCAAAAACATTCAGTACTTC
>-|TRBV28|TRBJ2-4|TRBD1
CASSLNRGAKNIQYF
TGTGCCAGCAGTTTAAACAGGGGTGCCAAAAACATTCAGTACTTC
>-|TRBV27|TRBJ2-7|TRBD1
CASSFSRTGAYEQYF
TGTGCCAGCAGTTTTAGTAGGACAGGGGCCTACGAGCAGTACTTC
>-|TRBV4-3|TRBJ2-3|-
CASSQSNTVLGADTQYF
TGCGCCAGCAGCCAATCTAACACGGTCCTTGGGGCAGATACGCAGTATTTT
>-|TRBV11-2|TRBJ2-5|TRBD1
CASSSNDRDHRETQYF
TGTGCCAGCAGCTCTAATGACAGGGATCACCGAGAGACCCAGTACTTC
>-|TRBV6-1|TRBJ1-1|TRBD1
CASSLGQASEAFF
TGTGCCAGCAGCCTTGGACAGGCTAGCGAAGCTTTCTTT
>-|TRBV7-7|TRBJ2-4|TRBD2
CASSLYSSGTALAKNIQYF
TGTGCTAGCAGCTTATACTCTAGCGGGACTGCGCTAGCCAAAAACATTCAGTACTTC
>-|TRBV14|TRBJ2-7|-
CASRHGQSYEQYF
TGTGCCAGCAGGCACGGACAGTCCTACGAGCAGTACTTC
>-|TRBV21-1|TRBJ1-5|-
CASSLTGQDSSNQPQHF
TGTGCCAGCAGCTTAACCGGACAGGATTCTAGCAATCAGCCCCAGCATTTT
>-|TRBV29-1|TRBJ1-1|-
CSGTDQGPEAFF
TGCAGCGGAACGGACCAGGGGCCTGAAGCTTTCTTT
>-|TRBV27|TRBJ2-1|-
CASSFLGSGSYNEQFF
TGTGCCAGCAGTTTCTTAGGGTCCGGCTCCTACAATGAGCAGTTCTTC
>-|TRBV7-2|TRBJ2-7|TRBD2
CASTYSAGAKNYEQYF
TGTGCCAGCACCTATTCAGCGGGAGCGAAGAACTACGAGCAGTACTTC
>few|TRBV13|TRBJ2-7|-
CASSSSQGWQYF
TGTGCCAGCAGCTCCTCCCAGGGATGGCAGTACTTC
>-|TRBV10-3|TRBJ2-7|TRBD1
CAIRDRSSYEQYF
TGTGCCATCAGGGACAGGAGCTCCTACGAGCAGTACTTC
>-|TRBV7-6|TRBJ2-1|-
CASSSNRGGGNEQFF
TGTGCCAGCAGCTCCAACAGGGGGGGAGGCAATGAGCAGTTCTTC
>-|TRBV5-1|TRBJ2-3|-
CASSLVSGPGQNTQYF
TGCGCCAGCAGCTTGGTGTCAGGACCAGGGCAGAATACGCAGTATTTT
>-|TRBV9|TRBJ2-7|-
CASSAPSKGYEQYF
TGTGCCAGCAGCGCTCCTAGCAAGGGCTACGAGCAGTACTTC
>-|TRBV10-3|TRBJ2-7|TRBD2
CAISESSSSGAISYEQYF
TGTGCCATCAGTGAGTCGAGTTCTAGCGGGGCCATCTCCTACGAGCAGTACTTC
>once|TRBV7-9|TRBJ2-3|-
CASSSREGVTDTQYF
TGTGCCAGCAGCTCCAGGGAAGGGGTCACAGATACGCAGTATTTT
>-|TRBV7-2|TRBJ2-1|TRBD2
CASSSGLAGVNEQFF
TGTGCCAGCAGCTCCGGACTAGCGGGTGTCAATGAGCAGTTCTTC
>-|TRBV10-2|TRBJ2-5|-
CASRLEGETQYF
TGCGCCAGCAGACTAGAAGGGGAGACCCAGTACTTC
>-|TRBV5-1|TRBJ2-1|-
CASSLNSQYNEQFF
TGCGCCAGCAGCTTGAACAGCCAGTACAATGAGCAGTTCTTC
>-|TRBV13|TRBJ1-1|TRBD1
CASSYQGVANTEAFF
TGTGCCAGCAGTTACCAGGGGGTCGCGAACACTGAAGCTTTCTTT
>-|TRBV27|TRBJ2-2|TRBD2
CASSLPAGLAGGELFF
TGTGCCAGCAGTTTACCGGCCGGACTAGCGGGAGGGGAGCTGTTTTTT
>-|TRBV15|TRBJ2-5|-
CATSRDRGRETQYF
TGTGCCACCAGCAGAGATAGGGGGAGGGAGACCCAGTACTTC
>-|TRBV7-9|TRBJ2-7|-
CASSMTGATYEQYF
TGTGCCAGCAGCATGACTGGGGCAACCTACGAGCAGTACTTC
>-|TRBV2|TRBJ2-1|-
CASSELTDLWNEQFF
TGTGCCAGCAGTGAATTGACAGATCTTTGGAATGAGCAGTTCTTC
>-|TRBV14|TRBJ2-1|TRBD2
CARRGNNEQFF
TGTGCCCGGCGGGGGAACAATGAGCAGTTCTTC
>-|TRBV6-1|TRBJ2-1|-
CASSEFEDSSYNEQFF
TGTGCCAGCAGTGAATTTGAGGACAGCTCCTACAATGAGCAGTTCTTC
>-|TRBV5-1|TRBJ2-1|TRBD2
CASSLKSGGLSSYNEQFF
TGCGCCAGCAGCTTGAAATCGGGGGGGCTCAGCTCCTACAATGAGCAGTTCTTC
>-|TRBV28|TRBJ2-7|-
CASRPTGPIIYEQYF
TGTGCCAGCAGACCCACGGGACCGATCATATACGAGCAGTACTTC
>-|TRBV27|TRBJ1-2|-
CASSSPGDRLEGYTF
TGTGCCAGCAGTTCACCAGGGGATCGATTAGAAGGCTACACCTTC
>-|TRBV11-2|TRBJ2-1|-
CASSLVTRGGDNEQFF
TGTGCCAGCAGCTTAGTTACAAGAGGAGGAGACAATGAGCAGTTCTTC
>-|TRBV7-2|TRBJ2-3|TRBD2
CASSLGPRGSGVSTDTQYF
TGTGCCAGCAGCTTAGGTCCCCGGGGAAGCGGGGTCAGCACAGATACGCAGTATTTT
>-|TRBV10-1|TRBJ2-1|-
CASSDRRYNEQFF
TGCGCCAGCAGTGATCGGCGGTACAATGAGCAGTTCTTC
>-|TRBV28|TRBJ2-3|TRBD2
CASSLSTSGPFTDTQYF
TGTGCCAGCAGTTTATCGACTAGCGGTCCGTTTACAGATACGCAGTATTTT
>-|TRBV27|TRBJ2-5|-
CASSLLQSRETQYF
TGTGCCAGCAGTTTACTACAGTCCCGTGAGACCCAGTACTTC
>-|TRBV5-6|TRBJ2-2|-
CASSFLGFQTGELFF
TGTGCCAGCAGCTTTTTAGGATTTCAGACCGGGGAGCTGTTTTTT
>-|TRBV7-7|TRBJ2-7|-
CASSLEAGSVYEQYF
TGTGCTAGCAGCTTAGAGGCAGGGTCTGTCTACGAGCAGTACTTC
>-|TRBV2|TRBJ1-2|-
CASLGSLGGYTF
TGTGCCAGCCTCGGTTCCCTGGGAGGCTACACCTTC
>once|TRBV2|TRBJ2-3|-
CASSEWVETDTQYF
TGTGCCAGCAGTGAATGGGTCGAGACAGATACGCAGTATTTT
>-|TRBV28|TRBJ1-1|-
CASSQPENTEAFF
TGTGCCAGCAGTCAACCAGAGAACACTGAAGCTTTCTTT
>-|TRBV10-1|TRBJ2-1|TRBD1
CASSLTGTNEQFF
TGCGCCAGCAGTTTGACAGGGACGAATGAGCAGTTCTTC
>-|TRBV29-1|TRBJ2-5|-
CSVEGEPRRRDQETQYF
TGCAGCGTTGAAGGGGAGCCGAGAAGACGCGACCAAGAGACCCAGTACTTC
>-|TRBV18|TRBJ2-7|TRBD1
CASSPPDRGRFHEQYF
TGTGCCAGCTCACCACCGGACAGGGGTCGGTTCCACGAGCAGTACTTC
>-|TRBV7-9|TRBJ1-1|-
CASSLGSNRATEAFF
TGTGCCAGCAGCTTAGGCTCCAACAGGGCCACTGAAGCTTTCTTT
>-|TRBV28|TRBJ1-2|-
CATTSTLGNYGYTF
TGTGCCACCACCTCTACACTAGGGAACTATGGCTACACCTTC
>-|TRBV4-1|TRBJ2-5|-
CASSQLGLLRETQYF
TGCGCCAGCAGCCAACTGGGACTGTTGCGAGAGACCCAGTACTTC
>once|TRBV7-8|TRBJ2-1|TRBD1
CASSSNLGTGYDEQFF
TGTGCCAGCAGCTCGAACCTAGGGACAGGGTACGATGAGCAGTTCTTC
>-|TRBV25-1|TRBJ2-3|TRBD2
CASSESSSGSMLDTQYF
TGTGCCAGCAGTGAATCCTCTAGCGGGAGTATGTTAGATACGCAGTATTTT
>-|TRBV28|TRBJ1-2|TRBD1
CASSIGDSHYGYTF
TGTGCCAGCAGTATCGGGGACAGTCACTATGGCTACACCTTC